The 9 T cell receptor beta chains listed next were all sequenced from one sample in a study of blood T cell repertoires in COVID-19. The protocol was immunoSEQ multiplex PCR, while the TCRdb copy is restricted to in-frame clones and leaves out a portion. The sample contains around 140,000 clones, about 80% of which appear only once. Sequencing was performed on peripheral blood. These receptors were taken from a man between 65 and 85 years old who had recovered from COVID-19.

This chain joins TRBV19 and TRBJ2-7, with D possibly being TRBD2 (6 bases). V lost 3 bases, J lost 0 bases, and 9 bases lay in between. Germline CDR1 is LNHDA and CDR2 is SQIVND (reference sequence). The CDR3 consists of 14 residues. DNA of the CDR3: TGTGCCAGTAGTATTGCGGGGAGCTCCTACGAGCAGTACTTC. The encoded protein is CASSIAGSSYEQYF.

The chain carries TRBV7-8 and TRBJ1-2; 10 bases are a match to TRBD1. V lost 5 bases to trimming and J lost 6 bases; unmatched junction nucleotides: 9. The germline V gene has CDR1 SGHVS and CDR2 FQNEAQ. CDR3 length: 15 amino acids. DNA of the CDR3: TGTGCCAGCAGCCCTACCCGGGACAGGGGACATGGCTACACCTTC. This encodes CASSPTRDRGHGYTF.

The CDR3 nucleotides are TGTGCCAGCAGCTGGACTAGCGGGAGGGCCAGACCCGGGGAGCTGTTTTTT. Protein product: CASSWTSGRARPGELFF. This chain links TRBV5-6 with TRBJ2-2; 15 bases are a match to TRBD2. This CDR3 spans 17 amino acids. The germline V gene has CDR1 SGHDT and CDR2 YYEEEE. The V segment lost 3 bases and the J segment 6 bases; nucleotides outside the gene matches: 6.

This clone has only one observation. CDR3 sequence reads: CASTGLAGAYNEQFF. CDR3 nucleotides: TGTGCCAGCACCGGACTAGCGGGAGCCTACAATGAGCAGTTCTTC. The chain has TRBV14 and TRBJ2-1; 13 nucleotides align to TRBD2. J lost 2 bases, V lost 7 bases, and 2 bases had no gene match. The CDR3 is 15 residues long. The germline gives CDR1 SGHDN, CDR2 FVKESK.

The chain has TRBV11-2 and TRBJ2-1, with D possibly being TRBD2 (6 bases). V was clipped by 5 bases and J by 6 bases, with 8 bases between them. CDR3 size: 12 residues. The germline V gene encodes CDR1 SGHAT and CDR2 FQNNGV. CDR3 residues: CASSGTVNEQFF. For the CDR3, the DNA is TGTGCCAGCAGCGGGACTGTCAATGAGCAGTTCTTC.

This clone was recorded only once. J is TRBJ2-7 and V is TRBV5-6; 8 nucleotides match TRBD1. V dropped 2 bases and J dropped 7; count of bases not matched to a gene: 11. Germline assignment: CDR1 SGHDT and CDR2 YYEEEE. This CDR3 comprises 15 residues. CDR3 nucleotide sequence: TGTGCCAGCAGCTTATTTCGACAGGGGACTGGGGAGCAGTACTTC. This encodes CASSLFRQGTGEQYF.

This chain links TRBV12-3 or TRBV12-4 with TRBJ1-1, with D possibly matching TRBD1 (6 bases). The CDR3 runs to 13 residues. Trimming pared 3 bases from V and 5 bases from J, leaving 10 bases between. The CDR3 coding sequence is TGTGCCAGCAGTTTGCAAAGGGGGACTGAAGCTTTCTTT. Translating gives CASSLQRGTEAFF.

This clone was recorded a few times. V and J are TRBV7-8 and TRBJ1-1, with D possibly being TRBD1 (6 bases). The germline V gene has CDR1 SGHVS and CDR2 FQNEAQ. This CDR3 comprises 13 residues. V was clipped by 5 bases and J by 4 bases, with 11 bases between them. In DNA, the CDR3 is TGTGCCAGCAGCCCAGTCAGGGGCACTGAAGCTTTCTTT. Translating gives CASSPVRGTEAFF. The full variable domain, rest sourced from reference TRBV7-8 and TRBJ1-1, is GAGVSQSPRYKVAKRGQDVALRCDPISGHVSLFWYQQALGQGPEFLTYFQNEAQLDKSGLPSDRFFAERPEGSVSTLKIQRTQQEDSAVYLCASSPVRGTEAFFGQGTRLTVV.

V usage is TRBV5-5 and J usage is TRBJ2-3; 8 nucleotides align to TRBD2. The germline gives CDR1 SGHKS, CDR2 YYEKEE (reference sequence). J gave up 6 bases and V 7 bases, and 10 bases lay outside the gene matches. The CDR3 is 14 amino acids. DNA of the CDR3: TGTGCCAGCGACCTCTGGCGGGGGGCGGATACGCAGTATTTT. It translates to CASDLWRGADTQYF. Full variable domain (outside the CDR3, taken from reference TRBV5-5 and TRBJ2-3): DAGVTQSPTHLIKTRGQQVTLRCSPISGHKSVSWYQQVLGQGPQFIFQYYEKEERGRGNFPDRFSARQFPNYSSELNVNALLLGDSALYLCASDLWRGADTQYFGPGTRLTVL.